This TCR beta chain was obtained from a study of CD8 T cells in Susac syndrome. The multiple sclerosis controls, all treatment-naive patients, had relapsing-remitting disease that was stable or active. An input of about 0.5 to 1 ug of RNA was subjected to reverse transcription using random hexamers. MiXCR, applied by TCRdb to the immunoSEQ multiplex PCR reads, yields one record per CDR3 protein. The table has roughly 120,000 distinct CDR3 sequences, about 92% seen once. Per the germline V gene, CDR1 is MNHNS and CDR2 is SASEGT. The CDR3 extends over 12 amino acids. The V gene lost 7 bases and the J gene lost 7 bases, with 13 bases spanning the gap.

The rearrangement uses TRBV6-1 and TRBJ2-5; D ambiguous. Specimen: CD4+ T cells from PBMCs. The sequence was collected from a human donor with multiple sclerosis. The CDR3 loop is CASTQDRRTQYF. CDR3 nucleotides: TGTGCCAGCACCCAGGACCGACGGACCCAGTACTTC.